The 25 T cell receptor beta chains given below trace back to one sample, sequenced in a study of response to subunit inactivated influenza vaccine (dated by TCRdb to the late 2010s). The method behind the library was RT-PCR. These reads were obtained on an Illumina HiSeq 2500. The public sequencing data were trimmed at Q25 with fastp and processed into clonotypes with MiXCR by TCRdb, which kept only in-frame beta chains. Rows are combined by CDR3 protein, so each entry shows the most common genes and DNA. Present in this sample are under 850,000 distinct CDR3 sequences, around a sixth of which were seen just once. The top ten hold approximately 11% of the sample. The sequencing here drew on PBMCs from blood, taken more than 4 days after vaccination. The receptors were sampled from a man aged 45 to 65 who received an inactivated influenza vaccine. Donor details come from another sample of the same person, matched by shared clones.

The chain is built from TRBV6-5 and TRBJ1-5, with a weak D call TRBD1 (5 bases). The CDR3 totals 15 residues. The germline V and J ends were trimmed by 2 bases and 2 bases, with 10 bases remaining between them. CDR1 and CDR2 (germline): MNHEY, SVGAGI. CDR3: CASSYGGDGNQPQHF. For the CDR3, the DNA is TGTGCCAGCAGTTACGGAGGGGACGGCAATCAGCCCCAGCATTTT.

The chain has TRBV6-2 or TRBV6-3 and TRBJ1-1, with unresolved D. From germline, CDR1 is MNHEY and CDR2 SVGEGT. This CDR3 has 14 amino acids. Trimming stripped 7 bases from V and 4 bases from J, with 16 bases between. The DNA for the CDR3 is TGTGCCAGCACCTTACACGGGAGAGGCACTGAAGCTTTCTTT. Translated: CASTLHGRGTEAFF.

The chain uses TRBV6-2 or TRBV6-3 and TRBJ2-7; TRBD2 matches 7 bases. Trimming cost V 6 bases and J 2 bases; bases outside gene matches: 10. From germline, CDR1 is MNHEY and CDR2 SVGEGT. CDR3 length equals 15 residues. The CDR3 loop reads CASSPRLADAYEQYF. The CDR3 DNA sequence: TGTGCCAGCAGCCCCCGACTAGCAGACGCCTACGAGCAGTACTTC.

DNA for the CDR3: TGTGCCAGCAGCCCCGGTTTAGGGGGAACGCAGTACTTC. Its translation: CASSPGLGGTQYF. This chain joins TRBV6-1 and TRBJ2-5, with D possibly matching TRBD1 (6 bases). Germline V CDR1 and CDR2: MNHNS, SASEGT. Trimming took off 6 bases at V and 11 bases at J, with 19 bases between the two ends. The CDR3 runs 13 residues.

As DNA, the CDR3 is TGCAGTGCTAGAGCAGCGGGGCCTAGCAATCAGCCCCAGCATTTT. Its translation: CSARAAGPSNQPQHF. V and J are TRBV20-1 and TRBJ1-5; D might be TRBD1 (5 bases). Germline loops: CDR1 DFQATT, CDR2 SNEGSKA (reference sequence). The ends were cut back, 1 base at V and 0 bases at J, with 10 bases in the middle. The CDR3 is 15 amino acids.

This chain connects TRBV6-5 to TRBJ2-6, with a possible D match to TRBD1 (6 bases). The CDR3 consists of 14 residues. The V gene lost 1 base and the J gene lost 8 bases, with 9 bases spanning the gap. Germline CDR1 reads MNHEY; CDR2 reads SVGAGI. For the CDR3, the DNA is TGTGCCAGCAGTTACTGGCAGGGGTCCAACGTCCTGACTTTC. Protein sequence: CASSYWQGSNVLTF.

A remark on this clonotype: At one of its ends the junction is not consistent with the germline gene, which may arise from a read error. This chain links TRBV18 with TRBJ2-1; 11 bases line up with TRBD2. Germline V gene lookup returns CDR1 KGHSH and CDR2 LQKENI. The length of the CDR3 is 16 residues. The chain's CDR3 is CASSPPSGRSYNEQFF. CDR3 bases: TGTGCTAGCTCACCCCCTAGCGGGAGGAGCTACAATGAGCAGTTCTTC.

This clonotype was picked up a small number of times. This chain joins TRBV7-2 and TRBJ2-7, with D possibly matching TRBD1 (6 bases). V lost 5 bases to trimming and J lost 0 bases, with 11 bases between them. CDR1 and CDR2 from the germline V gene are SGHTA and FQGNSA. The CDR3 has 14 amino acids. The CDR3 spells CASSADSYSYEQYF. CDR3 DNA sequence: TGTGCCAGCAGCGCGGACAGTTACTCCTACGAGCAGTACTTC.

This chain links TRBV20-1 with TRBJ1-5, with TRBD1 as a possible D gene (5 bases). Germline CDR1 reads DFQATT; CDR2 reads SNEGSKA (reference sequence). This CDR3 is 16 amino acids long. V was cut by 0 bases and J by 7 bases, with 19 bases left in between. The CDR3 nucleotides read TGCAGTGCTAGAGATAGGGGAGCGGTAAGGGTCCAGCCCCAGCATTTT. This codes for CSARDRGAVRVQPQHF.

This clonotype has at least ten counts. The genes are TRBV12-3 or TRBV12-4 and TRBJ1-1, with 7 bases aligning to TRBD1. There are 15 residues in the CDR3. Losses at the gene ends were 5 bases for V and 4 bases for J; bases not matched to a gene: 10. CDR3 bases: TGTGCCAGCAGTCCGGGACAGCCTCGGGGCACTGAAGCTTTCTTT. It encodes CASSPGQPRGTEAFF.

This clonotype was observed a few times. The rearrangement links TRBV10-3 to TRBJ2-5; the match to TRBD2 covers 8 bases. Germline V gene lookup returns CDR1 ENHRY and CDR2 SYGVKD. This CDR3 has 12 residues. Unmatched junction bases numbered 6, after V lost 10 bases and J lost 5 bases. The DNA for the CDR3 is TGTGCCACCGGGGGGGTTCAGGAGACCCAGTACTTC. Protein product: CATGGVQETQYF.

There are a few counts of this clonotype. V gene TRBV5-5 combines with J gene TRBJ1-5; D remains unclear. The CDR3 is 15 amino acids. Germline V gene sequence: CDR1 SGHKS, CDR2 YYEKEE (reference sequence). The V end was cut by 0 bases, the J end by 0 bases, with 7 bases between. Here the CDR3 reads CASSLEQHSNQPQHF. CDR3 in DNA: TGTGCCAGCAGCTTGGAGCAGCATAGCAATCAGCCCCAGCATTTT.

The genes are TRBV4-1 and TRBJ2-7, with TRBD2 as a possible D gene (5 bases). The V gene lost 0 bases and the J gene lost 11 bases, with 11 bases spanning the gap. Germline lookup yields CDR1 MGHRA and CDR2 YSYEKL. This CDR3 comprises 12 residues. The CDR3, as DNA: TGCGCCAGCAGCCAAGAGCGAGGGTTCAAGTACTTC. Translation gives CASSQERGFKYF.

The gene calls are TRBV6-1 and TRBJ2-7; D tentatively fits TRBD1 or TRBD2 (6 bases each). V was cut by 2 bases and J by 6 bases, with 14 bases left in between. The CDR3 is 14 amino acids. From germline, CDR1 is MNHNS and CDR2 SASEGT. Here the CDR3 reads CASSEWRDIGEQYF. The CDR3 DNA is TGTGCCAGCAGTGAATGGCGGGACATCGGCGAGCAGTACTTC.

This clonotype occurred a few times. The chain uses TRBV29-1 and TRBJ1-2; D gene ambiguous. The CDR3 totals 12 residues. The V gene's germline CDR1 is SQVTM and CDR2 ANQGSEA. Trimming took off 7 bases at V and 2 bases at J, with 11 bases between the two ends. The CDR3 region has the DNA TGCAGCGCTTTCAGTGTAAACTATGGCTACACCTTC. Residues: CSAFSVNYGYTF.

This clonotype was observed a few times. The chain joins TRBV4-1 to TRBJ2-4, with D uncertain. V lost 1 base and J 6 bases, leaving 7 bases between the germline ends. The V gene's germline CDR1 is MGHRA and CDR2 YSYEKL. The CDR3 covers 13 residues. The DNA of the CDR3 is TGCGCCAGCAGCCAAGCGCCGGGAAACATTCAGTACTTC. Its translation is CASSQAPGNIQYF.

This clonotype occurred many times. J is TRBJ2-1 and V is TRBV5-1, with D maybe TRBD2 (5 bases). This CDR3 contains 16 residues. Germline CDR1 and CDR2: SGHRS and YFSETQ. V was shortened by 0 bases and J by 0 bases, with 10 bases between the two germline ends. This chain's CDR3 is CASSLGQTSSYNEQFF. DNA of the CDR3: TGCGCCAGCAGCTTGGGTCAAACTAGCTCCTACAATGAGCAGTTCTTC.

The rearrangement uses TRBV7-2 and TRBJ2-1; 16 bases agree with TRBD2. V lost 5 bases to trimming and J lost 8 bases; unmatched junction nucleotides: 3. This CDR3 comprises 15 residues. The germline CDR1 and CDR2 sequences are SGHTA and FQGNSA. The CDR3 DNA is TGTGCCAGCAGCAAGGGACTAGCGGGGGGGTATGAGCAGTTCTTC. It specifies CASSKGLAGGYEQFF.

The chain carries TRBV29-1 and TRBJ2-4, with 9 positions matching TRBD1. Trimming cost V 1 base and J 1 base; bases outside gene matches: 2. This CDR3 is 15 amino acids long. Germline V gives CDR1 SQVTM, CDR2 ANQGSEA. The CDR3 reads CSVEVGTGAKNIQYF. For the CDR3, the DNA is TGCAGCGTTGAAGTCGGGACAGGGGCCAAAAACATTCAGTACTTC.

Only one count was recorded for this clonotype. The chain uses TRBV4-2 and TRBJ2-5, with 11 bases aligning to TRBD2. CDR1 and CDR2 from the germline V gene are LGHNA and YNFKEQ. The V and J ends lost 3 bases and 7 bases, in that order; junction bases with no gene match: 7. This CDR3 has 15 amino acids. CDR3 nucleotide sequence: TGTGCCAGCAGCCAGGATAGCGGGGGGGCGGGGACCCAGTACTTC. Its translation is CASSQDSGGAGTQYF.

The chain employs TRBV18 and TRBJ1-1; D is possibly TRBD1 (6 bases). Germline V CDR1 and CDR2: KGHSH, LQKENI. Trimming took 5 bases from V and 4 from J, leaving 20 bases between them. This CDR3 is built from 16 residues. The chain's CDR3 is CASSERMTGSTTEAFF. The CDR3 coding sequence is TGTGCCAGCTCAGAGAGAATGACAGGTTCAACCACTGAAGCTTTCTTT.

This clonotype was counted ten times or more. The chain combines TRBV12-3 or TRBV12-4 with TRBJ2-2, with no clear D. This CDR3 is built from 15 residues. V lost 3 bases, J lost 5 bases, and 13 bases lay in between. CDR3 amino acids: CASSFGTPPTGELFF. CDR3 DNA: TGTGCCAGCAGTTTTGGCACCCCGCCGACCGGGGAGCTGTTTTTT.

The V and J genes are TRBV3-1 and TRBJ2-1, with D hard to call. Trimming removed 0 bases from V and 5 bases from J, with 14 bases in between. CDR3 length: 16 residues. The germline V gene has CDR1 LGHDT and CDR2 YNNKEL (reference sequence). CDR3 residues: CASSQDSRVWNNEQFF. The CDR3 bases are TGTGCCAGCAGCCAAGATTCACGAGTATGGAACAATGAGCAGTTCTTC.

The genes are TRBV10-3 and TRBJ2-5; 11 bases agree with TRBD1. The CDR3 is 13 amino acids. V was pared by 10 bases and J by 5 bases, with 6 bases of the junction left unmatched. The germline CDR1 and CDR2 sequences are ENHRY and SYGVKD. The chain's CDR3 is CATGQGVVETQYF. The CDR3 region has the DNA TGTGCCACGGGACAGGGGGTAGTGGAGACCCAGTACTTC.

The chain couples TRBV29-1 to TRBJ2-2; the D gene is possibly TRBD2 (5 bases). The germline gives CDR1 SQVTM, CDR2 ANQGSEA. V lost 2 bases to trimming and J lost 9 bases, with 13 bases between them. The CDR3 length is 13 residues. CDR3 loop: CSVESVGKRELFF. In DNA, the CDR3 is TGCAGCGTTGAAAGCGTCGGGAAGAGGGAGCTGTTTTTT.